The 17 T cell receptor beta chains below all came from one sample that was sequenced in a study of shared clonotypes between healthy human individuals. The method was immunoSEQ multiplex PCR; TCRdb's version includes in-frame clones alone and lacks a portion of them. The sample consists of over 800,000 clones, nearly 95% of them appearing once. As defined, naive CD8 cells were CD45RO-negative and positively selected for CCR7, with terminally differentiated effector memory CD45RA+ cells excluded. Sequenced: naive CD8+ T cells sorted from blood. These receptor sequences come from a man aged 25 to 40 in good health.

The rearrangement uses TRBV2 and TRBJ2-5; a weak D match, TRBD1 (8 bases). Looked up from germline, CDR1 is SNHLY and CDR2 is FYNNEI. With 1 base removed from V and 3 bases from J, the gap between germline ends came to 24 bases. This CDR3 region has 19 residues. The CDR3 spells CASSEGTGLGRELEETQYF. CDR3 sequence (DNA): TGTGCCAGCAGTGAAGGGACAGGGTTAGGGCGGGAGTTAGAAGAGACCCAGTACTTC.

DNA for the CDR3: TGTGCCAGCAGCTTAAGGGCTAGCGGGAGTAGCACAAAAGAGACCCAGTACTTC. Protein sequence: CASSLRASGSSTKETQYF. The rearrangement joins TRBV7-6 to TRBJ2-5, with 10 bases lining up with TRBD2. Germline trimming cut 2 bases from V and 3 bases from J; bases unmatched to any gene: 12. There are 18 residues in the CDR3. Germline loops: CDR1 SGHVS, CDR2 FNYEAQ.

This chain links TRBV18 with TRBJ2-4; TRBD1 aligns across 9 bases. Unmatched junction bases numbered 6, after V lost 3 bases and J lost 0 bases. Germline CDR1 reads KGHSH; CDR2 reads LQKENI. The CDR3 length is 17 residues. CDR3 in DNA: TGTGCCAGCTCACCTCCGGGACAGGGTTTAGCCAAAAACATTCAGTACTTC. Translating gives CASSPPGQGLAKNIQYF.

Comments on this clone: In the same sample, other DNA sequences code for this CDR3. CDR3 DNA: TGCGCCAGTTCCCCCGGGTACGAGCAGTACTTC. Translating gives CASSPGYEQYF. The chain links TRBV5-1 to TRBJ2-7, with D hard to call. With 8 bases removed from V and 4 bases from J, the gap between germline ends came to 10 bases. The CDR3 covers 11 residues. Germline lookup yields CDR1 SGHRS and CDR2 YFSETQ.

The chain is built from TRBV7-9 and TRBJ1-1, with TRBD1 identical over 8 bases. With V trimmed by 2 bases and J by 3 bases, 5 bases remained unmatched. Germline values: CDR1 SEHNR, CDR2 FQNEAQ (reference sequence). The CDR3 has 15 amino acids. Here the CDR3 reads CASSLLQGGDTEAFF. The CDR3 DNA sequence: TGTGCCAGCAGCTTACTACAGGGGGGCGACACTGAAGCTTTCTTT.

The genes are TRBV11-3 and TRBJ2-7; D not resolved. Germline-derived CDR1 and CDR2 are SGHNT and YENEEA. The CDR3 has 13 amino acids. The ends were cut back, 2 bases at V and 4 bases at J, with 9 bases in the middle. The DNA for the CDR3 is TGTGCCAGCAGCTTAATGAGAGATTACGAGCAGTACTTC. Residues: CASSLMRDYEQYF.

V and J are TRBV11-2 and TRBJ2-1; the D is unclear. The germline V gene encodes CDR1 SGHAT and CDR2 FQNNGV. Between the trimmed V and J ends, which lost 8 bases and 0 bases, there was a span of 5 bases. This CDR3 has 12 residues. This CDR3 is CASRLSYNEQFF. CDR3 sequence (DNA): TGTGCCAGCCGCCTCTCCTACAATGAGCAGTTCTTC.

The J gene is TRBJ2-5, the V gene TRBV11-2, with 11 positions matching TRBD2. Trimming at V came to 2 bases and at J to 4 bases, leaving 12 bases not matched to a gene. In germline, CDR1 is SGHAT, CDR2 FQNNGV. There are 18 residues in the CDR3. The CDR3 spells CASSLHGVSGRASETQYF. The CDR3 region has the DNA TGTGCCAGCAGCTTACATGGCGTTAGCGGGAGGGCCTCAGAGACCCAGTACTTC.

The CDR3 reads CASSGRAADSHTDTQYF. CDR3 nucleotide sequence: TGTGCCAGCAGCGGCCGGGCAGCCGACTCCCACACAGATACGCAGTATTTT. The chain couples TRBV28 to TRBJ2-3; D is undetermined. In germline, CDR1 is MDHEN, CDR2 SYDVKM. The CDR3 runs 17 residues. V was shortened by 6 bases and J by 2 bases, with 21 bases between the two germline ends.

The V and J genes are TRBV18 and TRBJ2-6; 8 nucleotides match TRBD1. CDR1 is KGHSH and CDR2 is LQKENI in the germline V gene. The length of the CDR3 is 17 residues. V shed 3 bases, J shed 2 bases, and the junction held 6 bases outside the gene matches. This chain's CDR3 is CASSPPDRETGANVLTF. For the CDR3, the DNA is TGTGCCAGCTCACCTCCGGACAGGGAGACTGGGGCCAACGTCCTGACTTTC.

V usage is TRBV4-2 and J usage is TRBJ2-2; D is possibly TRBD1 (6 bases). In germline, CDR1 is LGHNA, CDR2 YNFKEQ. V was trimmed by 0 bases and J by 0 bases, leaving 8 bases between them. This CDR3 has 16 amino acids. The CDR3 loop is CASSQEDSSNTGELFF. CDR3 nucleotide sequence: TGTGCCAGCAGCCAAGAGGACAGCTCGAACACCGGGGAGCTGTTTTTT.

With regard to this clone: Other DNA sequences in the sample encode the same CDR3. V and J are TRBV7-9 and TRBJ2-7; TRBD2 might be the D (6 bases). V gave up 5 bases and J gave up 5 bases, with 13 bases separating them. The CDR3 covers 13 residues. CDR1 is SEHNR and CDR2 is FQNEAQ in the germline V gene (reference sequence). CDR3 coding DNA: TGTGCCAGCAGCCCCCAGGGCGGGAACGAGCAGTACTTC. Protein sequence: CASSPQGGNEQYF.

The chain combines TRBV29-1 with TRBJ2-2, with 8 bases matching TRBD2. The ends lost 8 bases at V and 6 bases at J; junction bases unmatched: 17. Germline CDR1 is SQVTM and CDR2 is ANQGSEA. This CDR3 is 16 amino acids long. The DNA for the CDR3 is TGCAGCATCCTCCTGGGGGTCGGGAGGGGAGCCGGGGAGCTGTTTTTT. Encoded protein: CSILLGVGRGAGELFF.

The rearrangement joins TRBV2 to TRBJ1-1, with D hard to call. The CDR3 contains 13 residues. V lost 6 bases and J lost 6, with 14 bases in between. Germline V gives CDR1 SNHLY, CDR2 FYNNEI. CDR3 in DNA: TGTGCCAGCAGAGCCACAGTGATACCTGAAGCTTTCTTT. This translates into CASRATVIPEAFF.

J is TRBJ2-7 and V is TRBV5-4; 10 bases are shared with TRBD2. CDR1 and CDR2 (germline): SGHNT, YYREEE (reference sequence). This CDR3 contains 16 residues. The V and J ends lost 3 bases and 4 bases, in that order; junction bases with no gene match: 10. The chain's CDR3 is CASSSVASGSSYEQYF. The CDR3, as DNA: TGTGCCAGCAGCTCCGTAGCTAGCGGGAGTTCATACGAGCAGTACTTC.

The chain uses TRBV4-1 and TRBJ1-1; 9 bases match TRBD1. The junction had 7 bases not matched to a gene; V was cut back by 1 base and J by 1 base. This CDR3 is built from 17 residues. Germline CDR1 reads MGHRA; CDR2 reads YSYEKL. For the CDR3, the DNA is TGCGCCAGCAGCCAAGTGGGACAGGGCCTTAAGAACACTGAAGCTTTCTTT. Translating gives CASSQVGQGLKNTEAFF.

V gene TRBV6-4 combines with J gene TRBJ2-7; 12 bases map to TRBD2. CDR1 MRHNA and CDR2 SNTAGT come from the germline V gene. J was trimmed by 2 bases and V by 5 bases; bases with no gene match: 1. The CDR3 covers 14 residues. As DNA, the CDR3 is TGTGCCAGCAGTCTAGCGGGGGGGACCTACGAGCAGTACTTC. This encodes CASSLAGGTYEQYF.